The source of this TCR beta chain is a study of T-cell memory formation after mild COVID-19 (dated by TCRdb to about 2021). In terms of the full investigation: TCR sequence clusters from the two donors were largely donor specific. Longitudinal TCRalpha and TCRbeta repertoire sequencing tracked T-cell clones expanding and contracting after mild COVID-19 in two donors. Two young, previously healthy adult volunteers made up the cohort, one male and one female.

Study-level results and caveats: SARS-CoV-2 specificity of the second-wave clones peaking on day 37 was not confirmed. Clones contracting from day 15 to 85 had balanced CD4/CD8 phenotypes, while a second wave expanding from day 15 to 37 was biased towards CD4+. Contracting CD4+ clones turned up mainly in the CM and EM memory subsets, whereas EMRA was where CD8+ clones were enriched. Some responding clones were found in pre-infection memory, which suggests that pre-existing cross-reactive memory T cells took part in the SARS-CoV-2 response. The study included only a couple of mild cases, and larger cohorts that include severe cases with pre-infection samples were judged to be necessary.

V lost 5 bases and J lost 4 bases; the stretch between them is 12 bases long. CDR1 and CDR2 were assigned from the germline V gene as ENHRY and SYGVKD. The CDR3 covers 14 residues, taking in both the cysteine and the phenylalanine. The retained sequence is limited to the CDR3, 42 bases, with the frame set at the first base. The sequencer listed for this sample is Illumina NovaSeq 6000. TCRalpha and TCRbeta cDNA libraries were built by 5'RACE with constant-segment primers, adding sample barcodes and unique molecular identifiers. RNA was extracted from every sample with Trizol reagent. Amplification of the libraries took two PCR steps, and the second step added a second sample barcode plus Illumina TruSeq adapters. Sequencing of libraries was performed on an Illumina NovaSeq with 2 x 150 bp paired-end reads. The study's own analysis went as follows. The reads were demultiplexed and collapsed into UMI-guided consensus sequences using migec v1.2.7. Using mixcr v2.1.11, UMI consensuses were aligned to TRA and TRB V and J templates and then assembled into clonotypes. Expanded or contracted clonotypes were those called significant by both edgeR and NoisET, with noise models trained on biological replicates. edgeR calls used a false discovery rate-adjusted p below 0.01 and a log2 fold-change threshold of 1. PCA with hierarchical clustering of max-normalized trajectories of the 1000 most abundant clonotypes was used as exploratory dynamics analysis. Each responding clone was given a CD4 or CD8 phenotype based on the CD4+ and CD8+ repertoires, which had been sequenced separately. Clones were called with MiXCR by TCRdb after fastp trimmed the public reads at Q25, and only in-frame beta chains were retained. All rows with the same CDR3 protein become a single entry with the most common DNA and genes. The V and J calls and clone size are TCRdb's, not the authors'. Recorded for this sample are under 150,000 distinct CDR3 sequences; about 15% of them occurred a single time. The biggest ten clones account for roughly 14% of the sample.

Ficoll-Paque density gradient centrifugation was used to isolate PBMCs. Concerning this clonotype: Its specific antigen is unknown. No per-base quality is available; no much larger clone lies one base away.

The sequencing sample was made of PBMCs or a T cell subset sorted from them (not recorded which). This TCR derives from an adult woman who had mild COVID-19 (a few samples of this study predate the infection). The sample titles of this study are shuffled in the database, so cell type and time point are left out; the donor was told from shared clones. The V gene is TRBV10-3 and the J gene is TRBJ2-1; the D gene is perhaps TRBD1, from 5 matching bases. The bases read TGTGCCATCAGTCCTGGGGCAGGGTACAATGAGCAGTTCTTC. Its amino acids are CAISPGAGYNEQFF.